These 31 T cell receptor beta chains share one sample of origin, sequenced in a study of blood T cell repertoires in COVID-19. Sequenced by immunoSEQ multiplex PCR; TCRdb stores in-frame clones only, minus some. The table lists 140,000 to 150,000 clones, roughly 88% of them singletons. Sequencing used peripheral blood. These receptors originate from a man aged 60 to 69 with active or convalescent COVID-19.

This clone was recorded a few times. The V gene is TRBV14, the J gene TRBJ2-1; 15 positions agree with TRBD2. The CDR3 consists of 15 residues. With 4 bases clipped from V and 10 bases from J, the junction kept 5 bases outside the gene matches. CDR1 and CDR2 from the germline V gene are SGHDN and FVKESK. The CDR3 coding sequence is TGTGCCAGCAGCCTGGGACTAGCGGGGGGAGGCGAGCAGTTCTTC. Its translation is CASSLGLAGGGEQFF.

This chain uses TRBV2 with TRBJ1-2, with 7 bases that match TRBD1. The CDR3 is made up of 15 amino acids. Germline loops: CDR1 SNHLY, CDR2 FYNNEI. J gave up 0 bases and V 6 bases, and 7 bases lay outside the gene matches. This chain's CDR3 is CASREEGAANYGYTF. The CDR3 DNA reads TGTGCCAGCAGGGAGGAGGGGGCGGCTAACTATGGCTACACCTTC.

The chain recombines TRBV9 with TRBJ1-2; D ambiguous. The CDR3 covers 14 residues. The germline gives CDR1 SGDLS, CDR2 YYNGEE. V lost 4 bases to trimming and J lost 6 bases, with 16 bases between them. CDR3 sequence reads: CASSPGRVLNGYTF. The CDR3, as DNA: TGTGCCAGCAGCCCGGGGAGGGTCCTCAATGGCTACACCTTC.

The rearrangement uses TRBV5-8 and TRBJ1-2; the match to TRBD1 covers 8 bases. Germline lookup yields CDR1 SGHTS and CDR2 YDEGEE. The CDR3 has 13 amino acids. J was trimmed by 8 bases and V by 5 bases; bases with no gene match: 8. CDR3: CASRGQGVQGYTF. The CDR3 nucleotides are TGTGCCAGCAGAGGACAGGGTGTCCAGGGCTACACCTTC.

This clone was counted once. The V gene is TRBV13, the J gene TRBJ2-2; 7 nucleotides align to TRBD1. CDR1 and CDR2 (germline): PRHDT, FYEKMQ (reference sequence). The CDR3 covers 14 residues. V was clipped by 6 bases and J by 6 bases; unmatched bases: 7. This CDR3 is CASSFTGVAGELFF. The CDR3 DNA sequence: TGTGCCAGCAGTTTTACAGGGGTCGCCGGGGAGCTGTTTTTT.

This clone occurred once. The chain is built from TRBV27 and TRBJ1-1; D gene ambiguous. The V and J ends lost 2 bases and 5 bases respectively, with 9 bases between them. The CDR3 has 13 residues. In germline, CDR1 is MNHEY, CDR2 SMNVEV (reference sequence). The CDR3 coding sequence is TGTGCCAGCAGTTTAGGGAGGAGGACTGAAGCTTTCTTT. Protein sequence: CASSLGRRTEAFF.

This rearrangement joins TRBV3-1 (or the pseudogene TRBV3-2) to TRBJ1-2; 10 nucleotides match TRBD1. CDR1 and CDR2 (germline): LGHDT, YNNKEL (reference sequence). This CDR3 contains 16 residues. V was clipped by 4 bases and J by 3 bases; unmatched bases: 8. CDR3 in amino acids: CASSPGQGLLHYGYTF. In DNA form, the CDR3 reads TGTGCCAGCAGCCCGGGACAGGGGCTCTTGCACTATGGCTACACCTTC.

The genes are TRBV30 and TRBJ1-1, with 10 bases lining up with TRBD1. The CDR3 totals 16 residues. Unmatched junction bases numbered 11, after V lost 4 bases and J lost 3 bases. Germline assignment: CDR1 GTSNPN and CDR2 SVGIG (reference sequence). The CDR3 spells CAWIKGQGRSDTEAFF. DNA for the CDR3: TGTGCCTGGATCAAGGGACAGGGGAGGAGTGACACTGAAGCTTTCTTT.

The chain joins TRBV12-3 or TRBV12-4 to TRBJ2-3; 7 bases are a match to TRBD1. V dropped 5 bases and J dropped 3; count of bases not matched to a gene: 2. CDR3 size: 13 residues. This chain's CDR3 is CASSNRGTDTQYF. CDR3 DNA: TGTGCCAGCAGTAACAGGGGTACAGATACGCAGTATTTT.

The chain couples TRBV29-1 to TRBJ1-3; 7 bases line up with TRBD1. V shed 6 bases, J shed 4 bases, and the junction held 6 bases outside the gene matches. The CDR3 sequence is 13 residues long. Germline CDR1 reads SQVTM; CDR2 reads ANQGSEA. The chain's CDR3 is CSVTRTGGNTIYF. CDR3 DNA sequence: TGCAGCGTAACACGGACAGGCGGAAACACCATATATTTT.

The V gene is TRBV28, the J gene TRBJ2-3, with 7 bases that match TRBD2. Unmatched junction bases numbered 3, after V lost 3 bases and J lost 0 bases. The CDR3 runs to 15 residues. CDR1 and CDR2 from the germline V gene are MDHEN and SYDVKM. The CDR3: CASSFASGSTDTQYF. As DNA, the CDR3 is TGTGCCAGCAGTTTCGCTAGCGGAAGCACAGATACGCAGTATTTT.

The rearrangement joins TRBV11-2 to TRBJ1-5; 9 nucleotides line up with TRBD1. Germline CDR1 SGHAT, CDR2 FQNNGV. This CDR3 is 16 amino acids long. Trimming took 4 bases from V and 7 from J; bases not matched to a gene: 11. In DNA form, the CDR3 reads TGTGCCAGCAGCTACGGGACAGGGAGGGTCGGACAGCCCCAGCATTTT. Protein: CASSYGTGRVGQPQHF.

The chain is built from TRBV19 and TRBJ1-1; D is possibly TRBD1 (5 bases). Germline-derived CDR1 and CDR2 are LNHDA and SQIVND (reference sequence). The V end was cut by 6 bases, the J end by 3 bases, with 17 bases between. The CDR3 spans 15 residues. CDR3 protein: CASRPGPQGYTEAFF. The CDR3, as DNA: TGTGCCAGTAGACCAGGCCCCCAGGGATACACTGAAGCTTTCTTT.

This clone was recorded once. At the DNA level, this CDR3 is encoded by other sequences in the same sample as well. The gene calls are TRBV3-1 (or the pseudogene TRBV3-2) and TRBJ1-5, with D unclear. Trimming cost V 3 bases and J 4 bases, with 7 bases left between them. In germline, CDR1 is LGHDT, CDR2 YNNKEL (reference sequence). The CDR3 covers 13 residues. The CDR3: CASSQGPNQPQHF. The CDR3 DNA sequence: TGTGCCAGCAGCCAGGGCCCTAATCAGCCCCAGCATTTT.

The gene calls are TRBV3-1 (or the pseudogene TRBV3-2) and TRBJ2-1, with 8 nucleotides matching TRBD2. This CDR3 is 15 amino acids long. V lost 4 bases to trimming and J lost 6 bases; unmatched junction nucleotides: 8. Germline CDR1 and CDR2: LGHDT and YNNKEL (reference sequence). Here the CDR3 DNA reads TGTGCCAGCAGCCGGGGCGGGGGGTCGTCCAATGAGCAGTTCTTC. Protein: CASSRGGGSSNEQFF.

J is TRBJ2-5 and V is TRBV7-2; 9 bases align to TRBD1. The junction had 2 bases not matched to a gene; V was cut back by 1 base and J by 2 bases. CDR3 size: 15 residues. Germline V gene data show CDR1 as SGHTA and CDR2 as FQGNSA. The CDR3 is CASSLGGQGQETQYF. CDR3 nucleotide sequence: TGTGCCAGCAGCTTAGGAGGACAGGGGCAAGAGACCCAGTACTTC.

The CDR3 nucleotides are TGTGCCAGCTCACCAGGGCGGCTAGCGGGAACCCCATACAATGAGCAGTTCTTC. Translation gives CASSPGRLAGTPYNEQFF. This sequence joins TRBV18 and TRBJ2-1, with 9 bases fitting TRBD2. Germline values: CDR1 KGHSH, CDR2 LQKENI. The CDR3 contains 18 residues. The V and J ends lost 2 bases and 4 bases, in that order; junction bases with no gene match: 12.

This sequence joins TRBV27 and TRBJ1-2, with 9 positions matching TRBD1. CDR3 length: 13 residues. V dropped 5 bases and J dropped 7; count of bases not matched to a gene: 5. Germline V gene lookup returns CDR1 MNHEY and CDR2 SMNVEV (reference sequence). The CDR3 coding sequence is TGTGCCAGCAGTGCACAGGGGGCAGGTGGCTACACCTTC. Protein sequence: CASSAQGAGGYTF.

The rearrangement uses TRBV19 and TRBJ2-1, with 7 bases aligning to TRBD1. Germline CDR1 is LNHDA and CDR2 is SQIVND (reference sequence). The J segment lost 0 bases and the V segment lost 5 bases, leaving 7 bases of the junction unmatched. The CDR3 is made up of 16 amino acids. The CDR3 nucleotides read TGTGCCAGTAGTTCACAGACAGGGAGCTCCTACAATGAGCAGTTCTTC. Its translation is CASSSQTGSSYNEQFF.

The chain is built from TRBV6-5 and TRBJ2-4, with 11 bases identical to TRBD2. Trimming took 4 bases from V and 8 from J; bases not matched to a gene: 4. The length of the CDR3 is 14 residues. Germline assignment: CDR1 MNHEY and CDR2 SVGAGI. The CDR3, as DNA: TGTGCCAGCAGTTCGACTAGCGGGATCGACATTCAGTACTTC. Its translation is CASSSTSGIDIQYF.

The chain links TRBV19 to TRBJ1-2; TRBD1 might be the D (6 bases). The CDR3 is 13 residues long. From germline, CDR1 is LNHDA and CDR2 SQIVND (reference sequence). The V gene lost 8 bases and the J gene lost 0 bases, with 10 bases spanning the gap. The DNA of the CDR3 is TGTGCCAGTCTGGACAGAGCTAACTATGGCTACACCTTC. It specifies CASLDRANYGYTF. The complete variable domain, with remaining parts taken from reference TRBV19 and TRBJ1-2, reads DGGITQSPKYLFRKEGQNVTLSCEQNLNHDAMYWYRQDPGQGLRLIYYSQIVNDFQKGDIAEGYSVSREKKESFPLTVTSAQKNPTAFYLCASLDRANYGYTFGSGTRLTVV.

Points on this clone: The sample holds other DNA sequences that translate to the same CDR3. The chain employs TRBV19 and TRBJ1-5, with a tentative D call TRBD1 (5 bases). The CDR3 is 13 residues long. Trimming stripped 3 bases from V and 7 bases from J, with 10 bases between. Germline V gene data show CDR1 as LNHDA and CDR2 as SQIVND (reference sequence). The CDR3 DNA sequence: TGTGCCAGTAGTATTCGGGGGGAACAGCCCCAGCATTTT. Protein product: CASSIRGEQPQHF. Looking up the rest from reference TRBV19 and TRBJ1-5 gives the full variable domain: DGGITQSPKYLFRKEGQNVTLSCEQNLNHDAMYWYRQDPGQGLRLIYYSQIVNDFQKGDIAEGYSVSREKKESFPLTVTSAQKNPTAFYLCASSIRGEQPQHFGDGTRLSIL.

This rearrangement joins TRBV9 to TRBJ1-1; 7 positions agree with TRBD1. The trim removed 0 bases at V and 1 base at J, leaving 3 bases unmatched. The CDR3 consists of 15 residues. Germline V CDR1 and CDR2: SGDLS, YYNGEE. The CDR3 DNA reads as TGTGCCAGCAGCGTAGAGACAGGGACGAACACTGAAGCTTTCTTT. Its translation: CASSVETGTNTEAFF.

The rearrangement links TRBV29-1 to TRBJ1-1; 7 nucleotides align to TRBD1. CDR1 is SQVTM, CDR2 ANQGSEA, per germline. CDR3 length equals 17 residues. The V segment lost 2 bases and the J segment 2 bases; nucleotides outside the gene matches: 14. The CDR3 reads CSVESPLGQNDNTEAFF. CDR3 in DNA: TGCAGCGTTGAAAGCCCCCTGGGACAGAACGATAACACTGAAGCTTTCTTT.

This clone has a handful of counts. The chain is built from TRBV19 and TRBJ1-1; D not certain. The CDR3 is 15 residues long. V lost 5 bases and J lost 0, with 13 bases in between. Germline-derived CDR1 and CDR2 are LNHDA and SQIVND (reference sequence). CDR3 coding DNA: TGTGCCAGTAGTTTGGTGGGAGGTCTGAACACTGAAGCTTTCTTT. This translates into CASSLVGGLNTEAFF.

This chain connects TRBV4-3 to TRBJ1-1, with 8 bases that match TRBD1. Trimming took 2 bases from V and 5 from J; bases not matched to a gene: 4. CDR1 is LGHNA and CDR2 is YSLEER in the germline V gene. This CDR3 has 14 residues. The CDR3 DNA sequence: TGCGCCAGCAGCCAAAGGACAGGGTTTACTGAAGCTTTCTTT. Protein product: CASSQRTGFTEAFF.

This chain joins TRBV5-1 and TRBJ1-4; TRBD1 matches 7 bases. The CDR3 spans 14 residues. In germline, CDR1 is SGHRS, CDR2 YFSETQ. V lost 7 bases to trimming and J lost 3 bases; unmatched junction nucleotides: 6. The CDR3 spells CASSLGTANEKLFF. The CDR3 nucleotides read TGCGCCAGCTCTCTTGGGACAGCTAATGAAAAACTGTTTTTT.

V and J are TRBV6-5 and TRBJ1-2; TRBD1 matches at 9 bases. Germline CDR1 reads MNHEY; CDR2 reads SVGAGI. The length of the CDR3 is 16 residues. J lost 4 bases, V lost 2 bases, and 8 bases had no gene match. The CDR3 here is CASSYGNRGPSYGYTF. For the CDR3, the DNA is TGTGCCAGCAGTTACGGAAACAGGGGGCCATCCTATGGCTACACCTTC.

The chain carries TRBV24-1 and TRBJ2-3, with 9 nucleotides matching TRBD2. Trimming took 5 bases from V and 4 from J; bases not matched to a gene: 9. The germline gives CDR1 KGHDR, CDR2 SFDVKD. This CDR3 has 16 residues. The CDR3 DNA follows: TGTGCCACCAGTGTCGGCGGGGGGGCGGGGGCAGATACGCAGTATTTT. The encoded protein is CATSVGGGAGADTQYF.

This clone showed up just a few times. This sequence joins TRBV6-2 or TRBV6-3 and TRBJ2-2; D is possibly TRBD1 (5 bases). CDR1 MNHEY and CDR2 SVGEGT come from the germline V gene. The CDR3 consists of 13 residues. Trimming took 5 bases from V and 7 from J, leaving 11 bases between them. The CDR3 DNA is TGTGCCAGCAGTAGGGGATCGATCGGGGAGCTGTTTTTT. It specifies CASSRGSIGELFF.

The chain couples TRBV2 to TRBJ1-3; 7 bases match TRBD1. V was pared by 1 base and J by 8 bases, with 8 bases of the junction left unmatched. CDR1 and CDR2 (germline): SNHLY, FYNNEI. The CDR3 is 15 amino acids. The CDR3 region is CASSEELTGVHTIYF. DNA for the CDR3: TGTGCCAGCAGTGAAGAGTTAACAGGGGTCCACACCATATATTTT.